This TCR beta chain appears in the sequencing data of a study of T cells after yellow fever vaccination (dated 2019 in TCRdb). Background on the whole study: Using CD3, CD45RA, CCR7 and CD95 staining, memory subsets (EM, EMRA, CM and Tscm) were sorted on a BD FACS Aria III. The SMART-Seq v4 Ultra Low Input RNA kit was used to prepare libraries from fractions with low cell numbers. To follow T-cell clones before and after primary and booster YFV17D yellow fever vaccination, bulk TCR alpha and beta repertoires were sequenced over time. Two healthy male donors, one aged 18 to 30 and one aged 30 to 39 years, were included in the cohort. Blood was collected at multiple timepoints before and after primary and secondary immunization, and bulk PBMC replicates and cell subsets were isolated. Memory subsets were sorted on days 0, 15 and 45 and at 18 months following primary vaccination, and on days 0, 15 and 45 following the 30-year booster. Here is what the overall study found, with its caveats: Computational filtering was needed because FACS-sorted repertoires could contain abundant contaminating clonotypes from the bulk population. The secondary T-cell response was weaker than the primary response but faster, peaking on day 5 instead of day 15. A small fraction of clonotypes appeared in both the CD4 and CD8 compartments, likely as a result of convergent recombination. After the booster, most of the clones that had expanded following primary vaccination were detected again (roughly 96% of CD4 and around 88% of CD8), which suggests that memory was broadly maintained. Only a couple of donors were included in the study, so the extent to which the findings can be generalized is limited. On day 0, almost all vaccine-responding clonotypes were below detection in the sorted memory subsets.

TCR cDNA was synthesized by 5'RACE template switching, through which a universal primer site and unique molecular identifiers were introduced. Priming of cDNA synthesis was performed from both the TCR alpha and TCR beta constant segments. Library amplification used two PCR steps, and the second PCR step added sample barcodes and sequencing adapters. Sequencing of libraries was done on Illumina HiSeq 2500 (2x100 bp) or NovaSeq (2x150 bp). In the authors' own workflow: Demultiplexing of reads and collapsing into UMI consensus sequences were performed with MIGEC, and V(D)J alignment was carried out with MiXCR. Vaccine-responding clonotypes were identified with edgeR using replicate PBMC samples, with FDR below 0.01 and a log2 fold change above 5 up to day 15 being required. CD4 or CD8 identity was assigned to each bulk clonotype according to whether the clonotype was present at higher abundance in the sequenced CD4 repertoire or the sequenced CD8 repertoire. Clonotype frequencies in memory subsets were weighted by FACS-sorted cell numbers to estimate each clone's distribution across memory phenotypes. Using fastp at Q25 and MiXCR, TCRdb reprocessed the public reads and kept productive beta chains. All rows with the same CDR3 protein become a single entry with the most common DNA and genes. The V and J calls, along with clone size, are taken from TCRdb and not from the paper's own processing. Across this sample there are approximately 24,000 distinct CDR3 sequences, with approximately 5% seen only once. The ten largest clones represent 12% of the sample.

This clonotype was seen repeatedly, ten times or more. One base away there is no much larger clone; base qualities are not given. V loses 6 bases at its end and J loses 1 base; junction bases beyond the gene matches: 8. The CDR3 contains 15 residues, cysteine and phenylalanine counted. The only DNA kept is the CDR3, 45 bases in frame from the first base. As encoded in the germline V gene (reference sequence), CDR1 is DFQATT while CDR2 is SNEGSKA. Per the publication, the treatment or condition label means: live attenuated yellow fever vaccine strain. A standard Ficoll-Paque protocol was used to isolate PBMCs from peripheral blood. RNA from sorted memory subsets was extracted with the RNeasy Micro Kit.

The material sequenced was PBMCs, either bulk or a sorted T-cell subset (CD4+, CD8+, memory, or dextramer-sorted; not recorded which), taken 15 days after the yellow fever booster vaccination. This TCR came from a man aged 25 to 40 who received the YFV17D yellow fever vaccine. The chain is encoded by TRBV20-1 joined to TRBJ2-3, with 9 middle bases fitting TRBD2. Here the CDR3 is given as CSATTASGGTDTQYF. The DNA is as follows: TGCAGTGCCACAACGGCTAGCGGGGGCACAGATACGCAGTATTTT.